This T cell receptor beta chain was retrieved from a study of Ad26.COV2.S vaccination and SARS-CoV-2 variants. As to this clone: The antigen remains undetermined.

The CDR3 has 17 residues. With V trimmed by 4 bases and J by 7 bases, 9 bases remained unmatched. Germline-derived CDR1 and CDR2 are LNHDA and SQIVND (reference sequence). The data were produced by immunoSEQ multiplex PCR, yet TCRdb's version contains in-frame clones alone and is incomplete. The sample consists of a few hundred thousand clones, around 82% of them appearing once. Study-wide findings and caveats: Breadth, reportedly substantial, characterized the spike-specific CD8+ and CD4+ T cell responses after vaccination.

Stated treatment: roughly 20 received Ad26.COV2.S at low or high dose, single or two shots; several received placebo; per-sample allocation not given. Sample collection was performed on day 63 after the first vaccine or placebo injection. The sample in question was peripheral blood, obtained in a trial of Ad26.COV2.S vaccine versus placebo. The clonotype was recovered from a person between 18 and 60 years old who received the Ad26.COV2.S COVID-19 vaccine or a placebo. The chain uses TRBV19 and TRBJ2-1; TRBD2 matches at 14 bases. The CDR3 here is CASSTLRTSGRRNEQFF. As DNA, the CDR3 is TGTGCCAGTAGTACGCTCAGGACTAGCGGGAGGAGGAATGAGCAGTTCTTC.